This T cell receptor (beta chain) was sequenced in a study of T cells in women clearing cervical HPV infection. Study in general: Controls' single incident HPV16 infection cleared within 12 months without precancer. Case blood was drawn a median approximately 21 weeks after lesion detection.

Germline lookup yields CDR1 LNHDA and CDR2 SQIVND (reference sequence). V was pared by 5 bases and J by 4 bases, with 18 bases between. This CDR3 is built from 16 residues. Comments on this clone: The sequence runs out 3 residues before the end of the CDR3; the remainder is reconstructed from the germline J gene.

Repertoires were generated with immunoSEQ multiplex PCR, while TCRdb's copy carries only in-frame clones and drops some. The sample includes roughly 22,000 clones. Sequenced material: blood buffy coat. The chain couples TRBV19 to TRBJ1-5, with D tentatively TRBD1 (5 bases). The receptor was isolated from a woman between 18 and 70 years old with a cervical HPV16 infection that either progressed to CIN3+ or cleared (not recorded which). CDR3 region: CASSEDTTRPNQPQHF. The covered CDR3 bases are TGTGCCAGTAGTGAGGACACAACCCGACCAAATCAGCCC.